Sequencing of this TCR beta chain was carried out in a study of human T cells and chemical hapten exposure. Time point given: patch test 2, 6 weeks after DPC sensitization. As for treatment: therapeutic diphenylcyclopropenone sensitization with weekly scalp DPC. This clonotype was recorded a few times. Its antigen is unknown. MiXCR was run by TCRdb on the RACE reads, yielding one entry per CDR3 protein. The sample contains tens of thousands of distinct CDR3 sequences, 11% of which appear only once. V gave up 0 bases and J gave up 2 bases, with 17 bases separating them. CDR3 size: 18 residues. Germline V gene lookup returns CDR1 SGHNT and CDR2 YENEEA. Notes on the study in general: Sensitizing to DPC left TCRs with a frequency above 1 in 1000 unaltered.

J is TRBJ2-4 and V is TRBV11-3; D remains ambiguous. The sequence was obtained from a man aged 40-49 years with alopecia areata. Some clones in this sample may be carry-over from other donors' samples. The specimen comprised whole blood, sampled in connection with sensitization to the hapten diphenylcyclopropenone (DPC). In DNA, the CDR3 is TGTGCCAGCAGCTTAGATCTAAGGTTTGGGATTCCCAAAAACATTCAGTACTTC. As protein: CASSLDLRFGIPKNIQYF.